This T cell receptor beta chain was captured in a study of technical replicates of blood from a few donors. The length of the CDR3 is 14 residues. V was trimmed by 5 bases and J by 8 bases, leaving 18 bases between them. Germline CDR1 reads PRHDT; CDR2 reads FYEKMQ (reference sequence). Measured with immunoSEQ multiplex PCR; TCRdb has only the in-frame clones, and not every one. Of around 65,000 clones in the sample, over 80% were seen once. This clone was detected once. V usage is TRBV13 and J usage is TRBJ1-2, with D possibly TRBD1 on 6 matching bases. Sequencing was carried out using PBMCs. The receptor's source is a human donor in good health. Some clones in this sample may be carry-over from other donors' samples. The CDR3 DNA reads as TGTGCCAGCAGCGAGGGGGGGGCCGCGGAGGGCTACACCTTC. Protein product: CASSEGGAAEGYTF.